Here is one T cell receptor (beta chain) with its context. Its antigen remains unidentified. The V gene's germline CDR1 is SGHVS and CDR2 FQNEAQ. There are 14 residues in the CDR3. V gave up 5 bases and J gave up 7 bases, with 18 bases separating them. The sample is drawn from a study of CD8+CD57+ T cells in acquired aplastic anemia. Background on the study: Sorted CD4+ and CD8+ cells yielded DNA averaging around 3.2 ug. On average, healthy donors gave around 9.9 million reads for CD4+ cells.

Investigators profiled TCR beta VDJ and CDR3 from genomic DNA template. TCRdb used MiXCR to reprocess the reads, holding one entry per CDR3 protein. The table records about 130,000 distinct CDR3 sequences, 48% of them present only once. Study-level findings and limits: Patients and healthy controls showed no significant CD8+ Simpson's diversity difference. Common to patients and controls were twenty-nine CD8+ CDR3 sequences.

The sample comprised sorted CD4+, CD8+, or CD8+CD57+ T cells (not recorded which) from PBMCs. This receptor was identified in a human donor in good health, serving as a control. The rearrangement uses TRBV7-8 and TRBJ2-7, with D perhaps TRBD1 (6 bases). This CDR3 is CASSTFSDSYEQYF. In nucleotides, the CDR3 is TGTGCCAGCAGCACTTTCTCGGACAGTTATGAGCAGTACTTC. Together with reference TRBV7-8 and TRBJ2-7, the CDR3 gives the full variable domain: GAGVSQSPRYKVAKRGQDVALRCDPISGHVSLFWYQQALGQGPEFLTYFQNEAQLDKSGLPSDRFFAERPEGSVSTLKIQRTQQEDSAVYLCASSTFSDSYEQYFGPGTRLTVT.